The clone carrying this T cell receptor (beta chain) has a count of ten or more. Its specificity is not known. TCRdb fed the 5' RACE reads into MiXCR, producing one record per CDR3 protein. Here the sample spans 220,000 or so distinct CDR3 sequences, about 7.3% being singletons. The CDR3 covers 15 residues. V gave up 0 bases and J gave up 0 bases, with 8 bases separating them. In germline, CDR1 is LGHDT, CDR2 YNNKEL (reference sequence). This sample is drawn from a study of identical twins. Study conclusions and caveats: Shared out-of-frame alpha sequences (those common to twins) showed excess low generation probability. These conclusions were based on statistical analysis (cross-sectional, not following the same donors).

This sample also appeared in a second study, on yellow fever vaccine responses in identical twins.

This sequence joins TRBV3-1 and TRBJ2-5, with D possibly matching TRBD2 (5 bases). Sequencing used memory (CD45RO+) T cells sorted from blood. This clonotype originated in a woman aged 18-35 years in good health. The CDR3, as DNA: TGTGCCAGCAGCCAAGAAGCGGCCTACCAAGAGACCCAGTACTTC. This translates into CASSQEAAYQETQYF.